A single sample is the source of the 32 T cell receptor beta chains below, sequenced in a study of blood T cell repertoires in COVID-19. The table came from immunoSEQ multiplex PCR; TCRdb's copy has only in-frame clones and leaves some out. The sample has roughly 190,000 clones, 85% to 90% seen once. The sequenced material came from peripheral blood. These receptor sequences come from a man aged 35-49 years with active or convalescent COVID-19.

This chain joins TRBV7-9 and TRBJ2-2, with D possibly matching TRBD1 (5 bases). Germline V lookup: CDR1 SEHNR, CDR2 FQNEAQ (reference sequence). CDR3 length: 15 amino acids. Between the trimmed V and J ends, which lost 2 bases and 6 bases, there was a span of 13 bases. CDR3 nucleotides: TGTGCCAGCAGCTTATCTGGCCCCAGGGCCGGGGAGCTGTTTTTT. Translating gives CASSLSGPRAGELFF.

V and J are TRBV19 and TRBJ2-7; possible D gene TRBD1, 6 bases. The germline gives CDR1 LNHDA, CDR2 SQIVND (reference sequence). The CDR3 length is 12 residues. V was cut by 5 bases and J by 4 bases, with 9 bases left in between. The CDR3 DNA is TGTGCCAGTAGTGGTCAGGGGTACGAGCAGTACTTC. This sequence encodes CASSGQGYEQYF.

The chain uses TRBV9 and TRBJ1-1; D ambiguous. Germline values: CDR1 SGDLS, CDR2 YYNGEE. CDR3 size: 15 residues. Trimming left V 0 bases short and J 5 bases short, with 14 bases between. For the CDR3, the DNA is TGTGCCAGCAGCGTAGAATCCGGGTCGGGAACTGAAGCTTTCTTT. Translating gives CASSVESGSGTEAFF.

The V gene is TRBV6-5, the J gene TRBJ1-2; D ambiguous. Germline V gives CDR1 MNHEY, CDR2 SVGAGI. This CDR3 contains 11 residues. Deletions cut 6 bases from V and 8 bases from J, with 10 bases between. CDR3 protein: CASSGPGGYTF. CDR3 nucleotides: TGTGCCAGCAGCGGCCCGGGAGGCTACACCTTC.

The genes are TRBV6-2 or TRBV6-3 and TRBJ1-1; D perhaps matches TRBD1 (5 bases). The CDR3 spans 13 residues. From germline, CDR1 is MNHEY and CDR2 SVGEGT. With 4 bases removed from V and 1 base from J, the gap between germline ends came to 7 bases. CDR3 residues: CASSFQGNTEAFF. CDR3 nucleotides: TGTGCCAGCAGTTTTCAGGGGAACACTGAAGCTTTCTTT.

The genes are TRBV11-3 and TRBJ2-2; TRBD2 might be the D (6 bases). V was cut by 5 bases and J by 4 bases, with 8 bases left in between. The CDR3 loop spans 13 amino acids. Per the germline V gene, CDR1 is SGHNT and CDR2 is YENEEA. DNA of the CDR3: TGTGCCAGCAGCCCCGGGGGCACCGGGGAGCTGTTTTTT. Translation gives CASSPGGTGELFF. Filled out from reference TRBV11-3 and TRBJ2-2, the complete variable domain reads EAGVVQSPRYKIIEKKQPVAFWCNPISGHNTLYWYLQNLGQGPELLIRYENEEAVDDSQLPKDRFSAERLKGVDSTLKIQPAELGDSAVYLCASSPGGTGELFFGEGSRLTVL.

The genes are TRBV5-1 and TRBJ2-3, with 9 positions matching TRBD2. V lost 3 bases and J lost 1; bases outside the gene matches: 9. The CDR3 spans 17 residues. Germline-derived CDR1 and CDR2 are SGHRS and YFSETQ. CDR3 sequence (DNA): TGCGCCAGCAGCTCAATAGCGGGGGTAATAGGCACAGATACGCAGTATTTT. Protein: CASSSIAGVIGTDTQYF.

V gene TRBV4-1 combines with J gene TRBJ1-2, with D perhaps matching TRBD1 (5 bases). The CDR3 has 16 amino acids. The V gene's germline CDR1 is MGHRA and CDR2 YSYEKL. V was trimmed by 0 bases and J by 8 bases, leaving 19 bases between them. CDR3 sequence: CASSQDGQGDGYGYTF. CDR3 in DNA: TGCGCCAGCAGCCAAGATGGTCAGGGTGATGGGTACGGCTACACCTTC.

The chain employs TRBV10-3 and TRBJ1-1, with D tentatively TRBD1 (6 bases). Germline CDR1 is ENHRY and CDR2 is SYGVKD. Trimming shortened V by 5 bases and J by 2 bases, and 12 bases separated the two germline ends. The length of the CDR3 is 14 residues. The CDR3 reads CAISNREYNTEAFF. The CDR3 DNA follows: TGTGCCATCAGTAACAGGGAGTACAACACTGAAGCTTTCTTT.

The V call is TRBV18, the J call TRBJ1-1; D is possibly TRBD1 (5 bases). Germline CDR1 and CDR2: KGHSH and LQKENI. This CDR3 comprises 16 residues. V dropped 3 bases and J dropped 4 bases, with 18 bases sitting between them. CDR3 sequence reads: CASSPLRGGVGTEAFF. The CDR3 nucleotides read TGTGCCAGCTCACCCCTTCGCGGGGGGGTCGGCACTGAAGCTTTCTTT.

This clone was counted only a few times. The chain recombines TRBV12-3 or TRBV12-4 with TRBJ2-5; 9 bases agree with TRBD1. The CDR3 spans 13 residues. The V segment lost 6 bases and the J segment 4 bases; nucleotides outside the gene matches: 3. In DNA, the CDR3 is TGTGCCAGCAGGCCGACAGGGGGAGAGACCCAGTACTTC. This translates into CASRPTGGETQYF.

There are a few counts of this clone. This chain joins TRBV29-1 and TRBJ1-1; 8 bases are shared with TRBD1. CDR1 and CDR2 from the germline V gene are SQVTM and ANQGSEA. The V and J ends lost 3 bases and 6 bases, in that order; junction bases with no gene match: 6. The CDR3 contains 13 residues. This CDR3 reads CSVDRGRSAEAFF. DNA of the CDR3: TGCAGCGTTGACAGGGGGCGATCGGCTGAAGCTTTCTTT.

The genes are TRBV28 and TRBJ1-6; D is undetermined. Deletions cut 5 bases from V and 7 bases from J, with 6 bases between. Germline CDR1 reads MDHEN; CDR2 reads SYDVKM. CDR3 length: 12 residues. The CDR3 DNA follows: TGTGCCAGCAGTGGAGAAAATTCACCCCTCCACTTT. As protein: CASSGENSPLHF.

The chain uses TRBV18 and TRBJ1-1; no definite D call. Trimming removed 2 bases at V and 6 bases at J, with 10 bases between. Looked up from germline, CDR1 is KGHSH and CDR2 is LQKENI. This CDR3 spans 13 amino acids. The CDR3 sequence: CASSPNSQAEAFF. The DNA for the CDR3 is TGTGCCAGCTCACCAAATAGTCAGGCTGAAGCTTTCTTT.

The chain joins TRBV29-1 to TRBJ2-7; 7 bases fit TRBD2. J gave up 3 bases and V 5 bases, and 10 bases lay outside the gene matches. CDR3 length: 14 amino acids. Germline lookup yields CDR1 SQVTM and CDR2 ANQGSEA. CDR3 loop: CSVKIPTGGYEQYF. DNA for the CDR3: TGCAGCGTTAAAATCCCTACGGGGGGCTACGAGCAGTACTTC.

V is TRBV18 and J is TRBJ2-4; the D gene is possibly TRBD1 (5 bases). Trimming cost V 6 bases and J 6 bases, with 18 bases left between them. The CDR3 length is 15 residues. Germline V gives CDR1 KGHSH, CDR2 LQKENI. The CDR3 protein is CASSLPVGLGNIQYF. The CDR3, as DNA: TGTGCCAGCTCTCTACCCGTGGGGCTAGGAAACATTCAGTACTTC.

This clone came up once. The chain carries TRBV5-1 and TRBJ2-7; 12 bases are a match to TRBD1. The CDR3 has 14 residues. Germline values: CDR1 SGHRS, CDR2 YFSETQ. Germline trimming cut 3 bases from V and 5 bases from J; bases unmatched to any gene: 3. The CDR3 nucleotides read TGCGCCAGCAGCTCGGGACAGGGGGCCCACGAGCAGTACTTC. This codes for CASSSGQGAHEQYF.

Here the CDR3 DNA reads TGTGCCACCAGTGATTTGAGAGGGTCGCCCCAGCATTTT. Translation: CATSDLRGSPQHF. This sequence joins TRBV24-1 and TRBJ1-5; D is unresolved. V shed 0 bases and J shed 9 bases, with 8 bases lying between them. Germline assignment: CDR1 KGHDR and CDR2 SFDVKD. The CDR3 totals 13 residues.

V is TRBV5-1 and J is TRBJ1-1; D is perhaps TRBD1 (6 bases). CDR3 length equals 12 residues. The germline V and J ends were trimmed by 1 base and 8 bases, with 9 bases remaining between them. From germline, CDR1 is SGHRS and CDR2 YFSETQ. CDR3: CASSLPGGEAFF. CDR3 nucleotide sequence: TGCGCCAGCAGCTTGCCGGGGGGCGAAGCTTTCTTT.

V gene TRBV12-3 or TRBV12-4 combines with J gene TRBJ1-1; the D is unclear. The CDR3 extends over 13 amino acids. Trimming left V 4 bases short and J 0 bases short, with 6 bases between. CDR3 sequence (DNA): TGTGCCAGCAGTTCCCAGATGAACACTGAAGCTTTCTTT. Protein product: CASSSQMNTEAFF.

The chain carries TRBV9 and TRBJ1-2; TRBD1 aligns across 9 bases. The CDR3 is 18 residues long. The trim removed 4 bases at V and 1 base at J, leaving 14 bases unmatched. Germline-derived CDR1 and CDR2 are SGDLS and YYNGEE. This CDR3 is CASSPDTRGGQGNYGYTF. DNA of the CDR3: TGTGCCAGCAGCCCAGACACCCGGGGGGGACAGGGTAACTATGGCTACACCTTC.

V is TRBV28 and J is TRBJ1-3; TRBD1 agrees at 8 bases. Germline-derived CDR1 and CDR2 are MDHEN and SYDVKM. The trim removed 10 bases at V and 10 bases at J, leaving 9 bases unmatched. CDR3 length equals 12 residues. Here the CDR3 DNA reads TGTGCCACCGGGACAGGAGGATCGACCATATATTTT. Protein product: CATGTGGSTIYF.

The gene calls are TRBV4-2 and TRBJ2-5, with D possibly TRBD2 on 5 matching bases. The V end was cut by 0 bases, the J end by 5 bases, with 19 bases between. The germline V gene has CDR1 LGHNA and CDR2 YNFKEQ. There are 17 residues in the CDR3. This chain's CDR3 is CASSQDPGPGNDETQYF. CDR3 bases: TGTGCCAGCAGCCAAGATCCAGGTCCGGGAAACGATGAGACCCAGTACTTC.

The chain is built from TRBV5-1 and TRBJ1-1; the D is unclear. Germline CDR1 SGHRS, CDR2 YFSETQ. Trimming cost V 2 bases and J 7 bases, with 15 bases left between them. CDR3 length equals 14 residues. The CDR3 nucleotides read TGCGCCAGCAGCTTAGGAGGGAGAGAGGGTGAAGCTTTCTTT. It encodes CASSLGGREGEAFF.

The V call is TRBV28, the J call TRBJ2-7, with 8 bases identical to TRBD1. CDR3 length: 15 amino acids. CDR1 and CDR2 (germline): MDHEN, SYDVKM. Trimming at V came to 5 bases and at J to 0 bases, leaving 6 bases not matched to a gene. The CDR3 protein is CASSLGTGGSYEQYF. CDR3 nucleotides: TGTGCCAGCAGTCTGGGTACAGGGGGCTCCTACGAGCAGTACTTC.

The gene calls are TRBV4-1 and TRBJ2-3; the D gene is possibly TRBD1 (5 bases). V gave up 0 bases and J gave up 9 bases, with 16 bases separating them. There are 15 residues in the CDR3. Germline loops: CDR1 MGHRA, CDR2 YSYEKL. The CDR3 spells CASSQDPGLGLTQYF. The DNA of the CDR3 is TGCGCCAGCAGCCAAGATCCAGGGCTGGGGCTAACGCAGTATTTT.

The J gene is TRBJ1-1, the V gene TRBV7-9; D is perhaps TRBD1 (5 bases). This CDR3 is 13 amino acids long. Trimming shortened V by 2 bases and J by 8 bases, and 12 bases separated the two germline ends. Germline assignment: CDR1 SEHNR and CDR2 FQNEAQ (reference sequence). In DNA, the CDR3 is TGTGCCAGCAGCTTAAGTGGGGGGACCGAAGCTTTCTTT. Translated, it gives CASSLSGGTEAFF.

The chain carries TRBV2 and TRBJ2-7, with 8 nucleotides matching TRBD1. The CDR3 loop spans 14 amino acids. V shed 0 bases, J shed 3 bases, and the junction held 1 base outside the gene matches. From germline, CDR1 is SNHLY and CDR2 FYNNEI. The CDR3 region is CASSEADRVYEQYF. CDR3 bases: TGTGCCAGCAGTGAAGCGGACAGGGTCTACGAGCAGTACTTC.

This sequence joins TRBV19 and TRBJ1-5; 7 nucleotides align to TRBD1. The germline CDR1 and CDR2 sequences are LNHDA and SQIVND (reference sequence). The CDR3 totals 14 residues. V lost 4 bases, J lost 4 bases, and 4 bases stayed unmatched. The CDR3 loop is CASSSPGGNQPQHF. Written as DNA, the CDR3 is TGTGCCAGTAGTAGTCCAGGGGGGAATCAGCCCCAGCATTTT.

The V gene is TRBV19, the J gene TRBJ2-7; 9 bases line up with TRBD1. The CDR3 runs to 14 residues. V lost 3 bases, J lost 1 base, and 1 base stayed unmatched. Per the germline V gene, CDR1 is LNHDA and CDR2 is SQIVND (reference sequence). The CDR3 coding sequence is TGTGCCAGTAGTATCGGACAGGGGTCCTACGAGCAGTACTTC. Its translation: CASSIGQGSYEQYF.

The CDR3 DNA reads TGTGCCAGCAGCTTGAGTGGACTAGCGGACAACACCGGGGAGCTGTTTTTT. As protein: CASSLSGLADNTGELFF. The rearrangement joins TRBV5-4 to TRBJ2-2, with 10 bases that match TRBD2. The V and J ends lost 1 base and 2 bases, in that order; junction bases with no gene match: 5. The CDR3 consists of 17 residues. Germline values: CDR1 SGHNT, CDR2 YYREEE (reference sequence).

The V and J genes are TRBV2 and TRBJ2-5; 8 positions match TRBD2. With 7 bases clipped from V and 3 bases from J, the junction kept 13 bases outside the gene matches. This CDR3 spans 16 amino acids. Germline values: CDR1 SNHLY, CDR2 FYNNEI. The CDR3 here is CASNVLTGGDEETQYF. The CDR3 region has the DNA TGTGCCAGCAATGTATTAACGGGGGGGGACGAAGAGACCCAGTACTTC.